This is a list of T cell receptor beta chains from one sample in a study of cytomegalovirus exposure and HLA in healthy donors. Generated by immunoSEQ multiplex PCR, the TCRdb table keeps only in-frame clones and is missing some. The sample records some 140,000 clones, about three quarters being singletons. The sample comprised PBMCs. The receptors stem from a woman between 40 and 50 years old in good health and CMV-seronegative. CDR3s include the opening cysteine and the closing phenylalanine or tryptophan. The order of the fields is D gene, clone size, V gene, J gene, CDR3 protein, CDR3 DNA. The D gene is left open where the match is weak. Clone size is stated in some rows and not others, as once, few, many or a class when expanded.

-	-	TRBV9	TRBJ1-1	CASSRGGANTEAFF	TGTGCCAGCAGCCGAGGGGGAGCAAACACTGAAGCTTTCTTT
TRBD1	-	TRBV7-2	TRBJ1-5	CASSLVSGGSQPQHF	TGTGCCAGCAGCTTAGTCTCAGGGGGCAGTCAGCCCCAGCATTTT
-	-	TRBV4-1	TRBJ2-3	CASSQGTSVGTDTQYF	TGCGCCAGCAGCCAAGGGACTTCGGTCGGCACAGATACGCAGTATTTT
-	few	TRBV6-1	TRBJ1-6	CASSETQGSYNSPLHF	TGTGCCAGCAGTGAAACCCAGGGCTCCTATAATTCACCCCTCCACTTT
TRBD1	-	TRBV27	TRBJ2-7	CASSPGQGYEQYF	TGTGCCAGCAGTCCCGGACAGGGATACGAGCAGTACTTC
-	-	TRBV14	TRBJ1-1	CASSQSRGTEAFF	TGTGCCAGCAGCCAGAGCAGGGGCACTGAAGCTTTCTTT
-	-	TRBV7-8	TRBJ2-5	CASSLDPLFGGQETQYF	TGTGCCAGCAGCTTAGACCCCTTGTTTGGCGGTCAAGAGACCCAGTACTTC
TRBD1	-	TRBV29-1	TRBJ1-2	CSVGETGSLPYGYTF	TGCAGCGTTGGAGAGACAGGGAGTCTACCGTATGGCTACACCTTC
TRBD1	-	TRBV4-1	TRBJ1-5	CASSPRQGLGNQPQHF	TGCGCCAGCAGCCCCAGACAGGGACTAGGGAATCAGCCCCAGCATTTT
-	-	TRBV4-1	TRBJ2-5	CASSQDPGETQYF	TGCGCCAGCAGCCAAGATCCGGGAGAGACCCAGTACTTC
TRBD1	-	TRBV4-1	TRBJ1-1	CASSQDKRQGGTEAFF	TGCGCCAGCAGCCAAGATAAGCGACAGGGTGGGACTGAAGCTTTCTTT
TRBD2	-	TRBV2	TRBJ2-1	CASSRASGGMSYNEQFF	TGTGCCAGCAGCCGCGCTAGCGGGGGGATGTCCTACAATGAGCAGTTCTTC
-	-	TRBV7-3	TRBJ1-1	CASSLQGSNTEAFF	TGTGCCAGCAGCCTACAGGGATCGAACACTGAAGCTTTCTTT
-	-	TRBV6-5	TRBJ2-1	CASSYSPGDNEQFF	TGTGCCAGCAGTTACTCGCCAGGGGACAATGAGCAGTTCTTC
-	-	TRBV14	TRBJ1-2	CASSGGADYGYTF	TGTGCCAGCAGCGGAGGGGCCGACTATGGCTACACCTTC